This T cell receptor (beta chain) appears in the sequencing data of a study of OX40 agonist ivuxolimab in advanced cancers. This clone was found once. Per the germline V gene, CDR1 is SNHLY and CDR2 is FYNNEI. The CDR3 length is 16 residues. V dropped 3 bases and J dropped 4 bases, with 16 bases sitting between them. This table comes from immunoSEQ multiplex PCR, and its TCRdb copy is limited to in-frame clones, with some not included. The table lists roughly 75,000 clones, 75% to 90% of them singletons. J is TRBJ1-5 and V is TRBV2; the D gene is possibly TRBD1 (5 bases). The sample in question was CD4+ or CD8+ T cells sorted from blood, obtained in a trial of the OX40 agonist ivuxolimab. This TCR came from an adult with an advanced solid tumor such as melanoma, head and neck, liver or kidney cancer. CDR3 bases: TGTGCCAGCAGTGATTACAGGTATACATCTAATCAGCCCCAGCATTTT. Residues: CASSDYRYTSNQPQHF. The entire variable domain, with the rest obtained from reference TRBV2 and TRBJ1-5, is as follows: EPEVTQTPSHQVTQMGQEVILRCVPISNHLYFYWYRQILGQKVEFLVSFYNNEISEKSEIFDDQFSVERPDGSNFTLKIRSTKLEDSAMYFCASSDYRYTSNQPQHFGDGTRLSIL.